The 21 T cell receptor beta chains presented below share a single source sample, sequenced in a study of blood T cell repertoires in COVID-19. Data came from immunoSEQ multiplex PCR; TCRdb stores just in-frame clones and leaves some out. The profile shows approximately 180,000 clones, roughly 85% of them singletons. Sequenced sample: peripheral blood. The source is a woman in her sixties or seventies with acute or convalescent COVID-19.

The chain recombines TRBV28 with TRBJ1-6; TRBD1 matches 8 bases. This CDR3 is 16 amino acids long. Germline CDR1 reads MDHEN; CDR2 reads SYDVKM. Germline trimming cut 3 bases from V and 3 bases from J; bases unmatched to any gene: 4. CDR3 loop: CASSLTGVNYNSPLHF. The CDR3 coding sequence is TGTGCCAGCAGTTTGACAGGGGTTAACTATAATTCACCCCTCCACTTT.

The chain employs TRBV10-3 and TRBJ2-6; TRBD1 is a possible D gene (7 bases). The CDR3 is made up of 20 amino acids. Germline CDR1 ENHRY, CDR2 SYGVKD. Trimming cost V 4 bases and J 0 bases, with 22 bases left between them. The CDR3 bases are TGTGCCATCAGTGGCTCCCTCCCGGGACAGACTAGCTCTGGGGCCAACGTCCTGACTTTC. Its protein is CAISGSLPGQTSSGANVLTF.

Written as DNA, the CDR3 is TGTGCCAGCAGCAGCAGGCATAGCTCCTACAATGAGCAGTTCTTC. Translating gives CASSSRHSSYNEQFF. The chain links TRBV5-4 to TRBJ2-1; D is unclear. The CDR3 runs to 15 residues. Germline V gene lookup returns CDR1 SGHNT and CDR2 YYREEE (reference sequence). V lost 4 bases, J lost 0 bases, and 11 bases lay in between. Looking up the rest from reference TRBV5-4 and TRBJ2-1 gives the full variable domain: ETGVTQSPTHLIKTRGQQVTLRCSSQSGHNTVSWYQQALGQGPQFIFQYYREEENGRGNFPPRFSGLQFPNYSSELNVNALELDDSALYLCASSSRHSSYNEQFFGPGTRLTVL.

The gene calls are TRBV24-1 and TRBJ2-7, with TRBD2 matching over 7 bases. Trimming at V came to 8 bases and at J to 2 bases, leaving 8 bases not matched to a gene. Looked up from germline, CDR1 is KGHDR and CDR2 is SFDVKD. This CDR3 spans 14 amino acids. The CDR3: CATTSGLPPYEQYF. CDR3 bases: TGTGCCACCACCTCGGGACTACCACCCTACGAGCAGTACTTC.

This clone was seen once. The V and J genes are TRBV10-3 and TRBJ1-6; 11 bases are shared with TRBD1. Germline assignment: CDR1 ENHRY and CDR2 SYGVKD. This CDR3 contains 15 residues. J gave up 8 bases and V 6 bases, and 6 bases lay outside the gene matches. For the CDR3, the DNA is TGTGCCATCAGAGGACAGGGGGCCAGGGATTCACCCCTCCACTTT. Encoded protein: CAIRGQGARDSPLHF.

The rearrangement links TRBV11-2 to TRBJ2-5, with 9 bases lining up with TRBD2. There are 16 residues in the CDR3. V gave up 0 bases and J gave up 2 bases; unmatched junction bases: 4. CDR1 and CDR2 from the germline V gene are SGHAT and FQNNGV. The CDR3 region is CASSLDRTSGQETQYF. CDR3 bases: TGTGCCAGCAGCTTAGATCGTACTAGCGGGCAAGAGACCCAGTACTTC.

This clone showed up just once. The chain has TRBV5-1 and TRBJ2-5; tentative D call: TRBD1 (6 bases). V shed 1 base and J shed 2 bases, with 9 bases lying between them. Germline-derived CDR1 and CDR2 are SGHRS and YFSETQ. The CDR3 is made up of 14 amino acids. CDR3 loop: CASSLFGQQETQYF. The CDR3 DNA sequence: TGCGCCAGCAGCTTGTTCGGACAGCAAGAGACCCAGTACTTC. Filled out from reference TRBV5-1 and TRBJ2-5, the complete variable domain reads KAGVTQTPRYLIKTRGQQVTLSCSPISGHRSVSWYQQTPGQGLQFLFEYFSETQRNKGNFPGRFSGRQFSNSRSEMNVSTLELGDSALYLCASSLFGQQETQYFGPGTRLLVL.

This chain links TRBV3-1 (or the pseudogene TRBV3-2) with TRBJ1-1; TRBD1 might be the D (5 bases). The V gene lost 4 bases and the J gene lost 5 bases, with 14 bases spanning the gap. Germline V gives CDR1 LGHDT, CDR2 YNNKEL (reference sequence). This CDR3 has 14 residues. The CDR3 region has the DNA TGTGCCAGCAGCCTCACCTCAGGGAATACTGAAGCTTTCTTT. It yields the protein CASSLTSGNTEAFF.

V is TRBV10-2 and J is TRBJ2-1; the D gene is possibly TRBD1 (6 bases). Trimming left V 5 bases short and J 5 bases short, with 22 bases between. Per germline, CDR1 WSHSY and CDR2 SAAADI. The CDR3 has 17 amino acids. The CDR3 nucleotides are TGCGCCAGCAGTCCACAACCCAGGGGACCCGAGGACAATGAGCAGTTCTTC. As protein: CASSPQPRGPEDNEQFF.

The gene calls are TRBV5-1 and TRBJ1-6, with D possibly matching TRBD1 (6 bases). The germline gives CDR1 SGHRS, CDR2 YFSETQ. V was pared by 4 bases and J by 8 bases, with 10 bases between. This CDR3 has 13 residues. This chain's CDR3 is CASSGDTDSPLHF. CDR3 nucleotide sequence: TGCGCCAGCAGCGGGGACACCGATTCACCCCTCCACTTT.

The CDR3 sequence is CASSEDGAWSTDTQYF. The DNA of the CDR3 is TGTGCCAGCAGTGAAGATGGGGCGTGGAGCACAGATACGCAGTATTTT. This rearrangement joins TRBV6-1 to TRBJ2-3, with D maybe TRBD1 (5 bases). V was pared by 1 base and J by 0 bases, with 11 bases between. The germline CDR1 and CDR2 sequences are MNHNS and SASEGT. The CDR3 has 16 residues.

The chain recombines TRBV5-4 with TRBJ2-1; 7 bases are shared with TRBD1. V dropped 4 bases and J dropped 0; count of bases not matched to a gene: 7. CDR3 length: 16 amino acids. CDR1 and CDR2 from the germline V gene are SGHNT and YYREEE (reference sequence). CDR3 region: CASSPRGSSSYNEQFF. The CDR3 DNA reads TGTGCCAGCAGCCCCAGGGGGTCGAGCTCCTACAATGAGCAGTTCTTC. Drawing the rest from reference TRBV5-4 and TRBJ2-1, the complete variable domain is ETGVTQSPTHLIKTRGQQVTLRCSSQSGHNTVSWYQQALGQGPQFIFQYYREEENGRGNFPPRFSGLQFPNYSSELNVNALELDDSALYLCASSPRGSSSYNEQFFGPGTRLTVL.

The V and J genes are TRBV19 and TRBJ2-7; D perhaps matches TRBD2 (5 bases). Per germline, CDR1 LNHDA and CDR2 SQIVND (reference sequence). This CDR3 comprises 18 residues. V was shortened by 3 bases and J by 0 bases, with 21 bases between the two germline ends. The CDR3 reads CASSMSWAGLVSSYEQYF. The CDR3 DNA reads as TGTGCCAGTAGTATGAGTTGGGCGGGCCTTGTGAGCTCCTACGAGCAGTACTTC.

The chain employs TRBV5-1 and TRBJ2-5; TRBD2 might be the D (6 bases). The CDR3 is made up of 15 amino acids. Germline V CDR1 and CDR2: SGHRS, YFSETQ. The ends were cut back, 0 bases at V and 5 bases at J, with 14 bases in the middle. The CDR3 here is CASSLAAQEGETQYF. Here the CDR3 DNA reads TGCGCCAGCAGCTTGGCCGCCCAGGAGGGCGAGACCCAGTACTTC.

This chain connects TRBV7-2 to TRBJ1-3; D may be TRBD1 (5 bases). Deletions cut 5 bases from V and 0 bases from J, with 11 bases between. CDR1 is SGHTA, CDR2 FQGNSA, per germline. There are 15 residues in the CDR3. The CDR3 loop is CASSPIDSSGNTIYF. The CDR3 DNA sequence: TGTGCCAGCAGCCCTATTGACAGCTCTGGAAACACCATATATTTT.

The V call is TRBV29-1, the J call TRBJ1-4; 8 positions match TRBD1. There are 14 residues in the CDR3. Trimming removed 5 bases from V and 8 bases from J; junction bases left unmatched: 10. Germline CDR1 SQVTM, CDR2 ANQGSEA. CDR3 sequence reads: CSVSRSGTGEKLFF. CDR3 sequence (DNA): TGCAGCGTTTCACGCTCAGGGACAGGCGAAAAACTGTTTTTT.

The rearrangement joins TRBV27 to TRBJ2-7, with D tentatively TRBD2 (6 bases). Germline assignment: CDR1 MNHEY and CDR2 SMNVEV (reference sequence). The length of the CDR3 is 14 residues. Trimming took off 5 bases at V and 3 bases at J, with 14 bases between the two ends. The DNA for the CDR3 is TGTGCCAGCAGTGGGGACTCCCGTCTCTACGAGCAGTACTTC. The encoded protein is CASSGDSRLYEQYF.

This clone has only one observation. The chain is built from TRBV3-1 (or the pseudogene TRBV3-2) and TRBJ2-1; D uncertain. Trimming removed 6 bases from V and 1 base from J, with 16 bases in between. This CDR3 region has 16 residues. Per germline, CDR1 LGHDT and CDR2 YNNKEL (reference sequence). The CDR3 region has the DNA TGTGCCAGCAGTTCCCGGGTCCTTGGATCCTACAATGAGCAGTTCTTC. It is translated as CASSSRVLGSYNEQFF.

CDR3 amino acids: CASSLAPTYYEQYF. The CDR3 bases are TGCGCCAGCAGCTTGGCCCCCACATACTACGAGCAGTACTTC. The chain recombines TRBV5-1 with TRBJ2-7; D ambiguous. V lost 0 bases and J lost 3, with 10 bases in between. The CDR3 is made up of 14 amino acids. Germline CDR1 SGHRS, CDR2 YFSETQ.

The chain carries TRBV29-1 and TRBJ1-2; possible D gene TRBD1, 5 bases. This CDR3 is 14 amino acids long. CDR1 SQVTM and CDR2 ANQGSEA come from the germline V gene. V shed 6 bases and J shed 1 base, with 15 bases lying between them. The CDR3, as DNA: TGCAGCGTGGGTGGGGCAGAACTTAACTATGGCTACACCTTC. This sequence encodes CSVGGAELNYGYTF. Full variable domain (missing parts from reference TRBV29-1 and TRBJ1-2): SAVISQKPSRDICQRGTSLTIQCQVDSQVTMMFWYRQQPGQSLTLIATANQGSEATYESGFVIDKFPISRPNLTFSTLTVSNMSPEDSSIYLCSVGGAELNYGYTFGSGTRLTVV.

In this sample, this clone turned up once. V is TRBV27 and J is TRBJ1-4, with D possibly being TRBD1 (6 bases). Germline CDR1 and CDR2: MNHEY and SMNVEV (reference sequence). The CDR3 runs to 14 residues. Deletions cut 6 bases from V and 5 bases from J, with 13 bases between. The DNA of the CDR3 is TGTGCCAGCAGCTTACACCAGGGGAATGAAAAACTGTTTTTT. Its protein product is CASSLHQGNEKLFF.